This is a list of T cell receptor beta chains from one sample in a study of shared clonotypes between healthy human individuals. Profiled with immunoSEQ multiplex PCR; TCRdb holds only in-frame clones, not every one. The table shows approximately 1.1 million clones, with around 78% occurring only once. Sequenced: memory CD4+ T cells from PBMCs. Receptor source: a man aged 18 to 35 in good health. Some clones in this sample may be carry-over from other donors' samples. Each CDR3 is given with its conserved first and last residue. The order of the fields is clone size, D gene, J gene, V gene, CDR3 protein, CDR3 DNA. The D gene is left open where the match is weak. Rows give clone size only sometimes, using once, few, many, or a class for an expanded clone.

>NA|NA|TRBJ2-7|TRBV18
CASSPTDASPEQYF
TGTGCCAGCTCACCGACCGACGCTAGCCCCGAGCAGTACTTC
>NA|TRBD1|TRBJ2-4|TRBV25-1
CASSDPTGAKNIQYF
TGTGCCAGCAGTGATCCGACAGGGGCCAAAAACATTCAGTACTTC
>NA|TRBD1|TRBJ1-3|TRBV4-1
CASSQHTGTGVGNTIYF
TGCGCCAGCAGCCAACATACCGGGACAGGGGTTGGAAACACCATATATTTT
>once|NA|TRBJ1-1|TRBV7-8
CASSQSAGLGEAFF
TGTGCCAGCAGCCAAAGTGCGGGGCTCGGTGAAGCTTTCTTT
>few|TRBD1|TRBJ1-2|TRBV28
CASRPQPGQGDYGYTF
TGTGCCAGCAGGCCCCAACCGGGACAGGGGGACTATGGCTACACCTTC
>NA|NA|TRBJ2-3|TRBV6-5
CASRQPSTDTQYF
TGTGCCAGCAGACAGCCTAGCACAGATACGCAGTATTTT
>NA|TRBD2|TRBJ2-1|TRBV11-3
CASSPAGGPVSYNEQFF
TGTGCCAGCAGCCCAGCGGGAGGGCCTGTATCCTACAATGAGCAGTTCTTC
>few|NA|TRBJ1-5|TRBV28
CASTTFGGLGNQPQHF
TGTGCCAGCACCACATTTGGGGGGCTTGGGAATCAGCCCCAGCATTTT
>NA|NA|TRBJ2-2|TRBV2
CASMGGMNTGELFF
TGTGCCAGCATGGGCGGCATGAACACCGGGGAGCTGTTTTTT
>few|NA|TRBJ1-1|TRBV28
CASVLGELAFF
TGTGCCAGCGTCTTGGGAGAGTTGGCTTTCTTT
>NA|NA|TRBJ1-1|TRBV2
CASSEVRAWAFF
TGTGCCAGCAGTGAGGTGAGGGCGTGGGCTTTCTTT
>NA|NA|TRBJ1-4|TRBV7-2
CASSLGSVGEKLFF
TGTGCCAGCAGCTTAGGTTCCGTAGGGGAAAAACTGTTTTTT
>NA|NA|TRBJ1-2|TRBV28
CASLEDSPRGYTF
TGTGCCAGCCTAGAGGACAGCCCGAGGGGCTACACCTTC
>NA|NA|TRBJ2-7|TRBV28
CASTLRGGLSYEQYF
TGTGCCAGCACCCTCCGAGGGGGGCTCTCCTACGAGCAGTACTTC
>NA|NA|TRBJ1-2|TRBV2
CASSDPRGGGNYGYTF
TGTGCCAGCAGTGACCCCCGAGGGGGAGGAAACTATGGCTACACCTTC
>NA|TRBD2|TRBJ2-5|TRBV11-2
CASSLLAGAFGQYF
TGTGCCAGCAGCCTACTAGCGGGAGCTTTTGGCCAGTACTTC
>NA|NA|TRBJ2-3|TRBV9
CASSVDSRVDTQYF
TGTGCCAGCAGCGTAGATTCTAGGGTGGATACGCAGTATTTT
>NA|TRBD1|TRBJ2-7|TRBV20-1
CSAQDRAPYF
TGCAGTGCACAAGACAGGGCTCCGTACTTC
>once|TRBD1|TRBJ2-5|TRBV30
CAWGGVDRETQYF
TGTGCCTGGGGTGGGGTGGACAGGGAGACCCAGTACTTC
>NA|NA|TRBJ2-5|TRBV13
CASSLGSEETQYF
TGTGCCAGCAGCTTAGGGAGCGAAGAGACCCAGTACTTC
>NA|NA|TRBJ2-3|TRBV5-1
CASSLALAQPNTDTQYF
TGCGCCAGCAGCTTGGCTCTAGCGCAGCCAAACACAGATACGCAGTATTTT
>NA|TRBD1|TRBJ2-7|TRBV7-9
CASSSQSGGRAMDEQYF
TGTGCCAGCAGCTCCCAATCAGGGGGAAGGGCTATGGACGAGCAGTACTTC
>NA|NA|TRBJ2-3|TRBV5-1
CASSWGGWTDTQYF
TGCGCCAGCAGCTGGGGTGGGTGGACAGATACGCAGTATTTT